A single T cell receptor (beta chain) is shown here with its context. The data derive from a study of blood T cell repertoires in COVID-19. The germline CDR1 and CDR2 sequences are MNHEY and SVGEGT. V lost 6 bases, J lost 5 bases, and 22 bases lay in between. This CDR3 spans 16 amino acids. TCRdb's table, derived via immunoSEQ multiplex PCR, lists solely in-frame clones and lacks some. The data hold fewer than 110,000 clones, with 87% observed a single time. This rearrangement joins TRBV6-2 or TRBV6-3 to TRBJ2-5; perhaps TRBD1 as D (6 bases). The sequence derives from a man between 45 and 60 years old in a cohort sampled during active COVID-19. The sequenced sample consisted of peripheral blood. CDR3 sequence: CASSRYAGATAETQYF. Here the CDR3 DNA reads TGTGCCAGCAGCCGTTATGCAGGGGCAACGGCGGAGACCCAGTACTTC.